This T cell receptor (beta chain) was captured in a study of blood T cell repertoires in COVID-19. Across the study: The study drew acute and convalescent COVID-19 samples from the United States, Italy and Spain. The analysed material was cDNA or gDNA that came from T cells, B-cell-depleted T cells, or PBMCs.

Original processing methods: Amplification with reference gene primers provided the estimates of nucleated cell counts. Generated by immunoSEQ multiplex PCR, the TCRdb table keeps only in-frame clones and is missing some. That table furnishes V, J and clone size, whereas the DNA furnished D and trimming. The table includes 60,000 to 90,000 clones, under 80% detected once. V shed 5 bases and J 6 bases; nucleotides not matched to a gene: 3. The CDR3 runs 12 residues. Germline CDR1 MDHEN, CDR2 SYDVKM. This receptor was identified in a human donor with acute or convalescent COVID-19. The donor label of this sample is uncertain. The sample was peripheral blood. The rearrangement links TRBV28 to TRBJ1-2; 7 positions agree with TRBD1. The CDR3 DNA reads TGTGCCAGCAGTACGGGACAGCATGGCTACACCTTC. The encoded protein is CASSTGQHGYTF.